These 21 T cell receptor beta chains share one sample of origin, sequenced in a study of blood T cells in healthy people across ages. Using a J-beta primer mix together with a sample-barcoded 5' primer, a second PCR was run for roughly 6 to 11 cycles. TCRdb recomputed calls from the 5' RACE reads with MiXCR, one row per CDR3 protein. Here the sample spans about 1 million distinct CDR3 sequences, 45% being singletons. The specimen sequenced was blood. The origin of the receptors is an older woman in good health.

This clonotype was seen a handful of times. The V gene is TRBV19, the J gene TRBJ2-7; D is perhaps TRBD1 (6 bases). Between the trimmed V and J ends, which lost 6 bases and 1 base, there was a span of 16 bases. Germline CDR1 is LNHDA and CDR2 is SQIVND (reference sequence). CDR3 length: 15 residues. CDR3 residues: CASRQTGLGSYEQYF. For the CDR3, the DNA is TGTGCCAGTAGGCAAACAGGGCTTGGTTCCTACGAGCAGTACTTC.

The genes are TRBV7-3 and TRBJ2-1, with a weak D call TRBD2 (6 bases). The CDR3 is made up of 14 amino acids. V was cut by 5 bases and J by 5 bases, with 13 bases left in between. The germline gives CDR1 SGHTA, CDR2 FQGTGA. The CDR3 DNA reads as TGTGCCAGCAGCATGGGACGGGAGAACAATGAGCAGTTCTTC. Protein: CASSMGRENNEQFF.

A remark on this clonotype: The junction departs from the called germline gene at one end, perhaps through a read error. The chain carries TRBV4-1 and TRBJ2-7, with D uncertain. The J call may not be correct, given that the DNA end is closer to TRBJ2-4. CDR3 size: 15 residues. The V gene's germline CDR1 is MGHRA and CDR2 YSYEKL. CDR3: CACSQDYDEQNIQYF. The CDR3 coding sequence is TGCGCCTGCAGCCAAGATTATGACGAACAAAACATTCAGTACTTC.

The rearrangement links TRBV20-1 to TRBJ2-1; D perhaps matches TRBD2 (5 bases). Germline-derived CDR1 and CDR2 are DFQATT and SNEGSKA (reference sequence). V lost 6 bases and J 0 bases, leaving 15 bases between the germline ends. The CDR3 consists of 15 residues. CDR3: CSAISGAGSYNEQFF. As DNA, the CDR3 is TGCAGTGCCATCTCAGGTGCGGGCTCCTACAATGAGCAGTTCTTC.

The chain recombines TRBV15 with TRBJ2-5, with TRBD1 identical over 7 bases. Per germline, CDR1 LNHNV and CDR2 YYDKDF (reference sequence). The CDR3 contains 17 residues. Germline trimming cut 1 base from V and 4 bases from J; bases unmatched to any gene: 12. CDR3 in DNA: TGTGCCACCAGCAGAGGTCGGGACAGCCAAGAAGGAGAGACCCAGTACTTC. It is translated as CATSRGRDSQEGETQYF.

The DNA of the CDR3 is TGTGCCAGCAGTTACAGGACTAGCGGGAGGACCAAGCAGTTCTTC. Its protein is CASSYRTSGRTKQFF. The rearrangement joins TRBV6-5 to TRBJ2-1; 14 nucleotides align to TRBD2. The junction had 5 bases not matched to a gene; V was cut back by 2 bases and J by 11 bases. Per germline, CDR1 MNHEY and CDR2 SVGAGI. This CDR3 spans 15 amino acids.

The chain uses TRBV5-1 and TRBJ1-4; 7 positions agree with TRBD1. The CDR3 sequence is 16 residues long. V shed 3 bases, J shed 0 bases, and the junction held 5 bases outside the gene matches. Looked up from germline, CDR1 is SGHRS and CDR2 is YFSETQ. The CDR3 bases are TGCGCCAGCAGCTACCAGGGGGTTGCAACTAATGAAAAACTGTTTTTT. Its translation is CASSYQGVATNEKLFF.

This clonotype was found a few times. The rearrangement joins TRBV12-3 or TRBV12-4 to TRBJ2-7, with D perhaps TRBD2 (6 bases). CDR3 length: 14 residues. V was cut by 5 bases and J by 2 bases, with 13 bases left in between. The DNA of the CDR3 is TGTGCCAGCAGTCCACGGGAGAGTCCCTACGAGCAGTACTTC. It yields the protein CASSPRESPYEQYF.

The chain employs TRBV20-1 and TRBJ1-5, with D maybe TRBD1 (6 bases). Germline V gene data show CDR1 as DFQATT and CDR2 as SNEGSKA (reference sequence). The CDR3 runs to 16 residues. Trimming removed 0 bases from V and 4 bases from J, with 16 bases in between. CDR3 coding DNA: TGCAGTGCTAGAGATCTAAGGACAGCGGGGAATCAGCCCCAGCATTTT. Its protein is CSARDLRTAGNQPQHF.

This rearrangement joins TRBV9 to TRBJ2-3; TRBD2 matches at 9 bases. The CDR3 is 16 amino acids. Unmatched junction bases numbered 9, after V lost 3 bases and J lost 4 bases. Germline-derived CDR1 and CDR2 are SGDLS and YYNGEE. In DNA form, the CDR3 reads TGTGCCAGCAGCGGGGTTAGCGGGAGCAGAGCAGATACGCAGTATTTT. Residues: CASSGVSGSRADTQYF.

The chain has TRBV5-1 and TRBJ1-2; D may be TRBD1 (6 bases). The V and J ends lost 4 bases and 9 bases respectively, with 19 bases between them. Germline assignment: CDR1 SGHRS and CDR2 YFSETQ. The CDR3 totals 14 residues. The CDR3 loop is CASSRVQGGGSYTF. Written as DNA, the CDR3 is TGCGCCAGCAGCCGCGTACAGGGCGGGGGAAGCTACACCTTC.

This chain connects TRBV5-6 to TRBJ1-5; maybe TRBD1 (5 bases). The CDR3 is 14 residues long. V was cut by 4 bases and J by 9 bases, with 17 bases left in between. Germline CDR1 is SGHDT and CDR2 is YYEEEE. CDR3: CASSLGTGLGPQHF. CDR3 bases: TGTGCCAGCAGCCTAGGGACGGGATTGGGGCCCCAGCATTTT. The entire variable domain, with the rest obtained from reference TRBV5-6 and TRBJ1-5, is as follows: DAGVTQSPTHLIKTRGQQVTLRCSPKSGHDTVSWYQQALGQGPQFIFQYYEEEERQRGNFPDRFSGHQFPNYSSELNVNALLLGDSALYLCASSLGTGLGPQHFGDGTRLSIL.

The chain has TRBV5-5 and TRBJ2-7; TRBD1 might be the D (6 bases). The V and J ends lost 4 bases and 0 bases respectively, with 14 bases between them. The CDR3 length is 15 residues. CDR1 SGHKS and CDR2 YYEKEE come from the germline V gene (reference sequence). CDR3 sequence: CASSPRQESSYEQYF. CDR3 bases: TGTGCCAGCAGCCCGCGACAGGAGAGCTCCTACGAGCAGTACTTC.

There are a few counts of this clonotype. The chain combines TRBV25-1 with TRBJ2-5, with 13 bases matching TRBD2. The ends lost 5 bases at V and 5 bases at J; junction bases unmatched: 5. This CDR3 region has 15 residues. The germline V gene encodes CDR1 MGHDK and CDR2 SYGVNS. The CDR3 here is CASSRTSGSVETQYF. CDR3 sequence (DNA): TGTGCCAGCAGTCGGACTAGCGGGAGTGTTGAGACCCAGTACTTC.

The rearrangement uses TRBV14 and TRBJ2-5; D call uncertain. Germline CDR1 and CDR2: SGHDN and FVKESK. This CDR3 is 14 amino acids long. Trimming took off 0 bases at V and 1 base at J, with 6 bases between the two ends. DNA of the CDR3: TGTGCCAGCAGCCAAGATCCGCCCCAAGAGACCCAGTACTTC. Translated: CASSQDPPQETQYF.

This clonotype was seen many times. The chain carries TRBV7-2 and TRBJ2-5; 8 positions agree with TRBD1. J was trimmed by 2 bases and V by 1 base; bases with no gene match: 3. Germline V gives CDR1 SGHTA, CDR2 FQGNSA. This CDR3 is 15 amino acids long. CDR3 in amino acids: CASSLGTGRQETQYF. CDR3 in DNA: TGTGCCAGCAGCTTAGGGACAGGGCGACAAGAGACCCAGTACTTC.

The V call is TRBV14, the J call TRBJ2-7, with D possibly TRBD2 on 5 matching bases. Germline lookup yields CDR1 SGHDN and CDR2 FVKESK. There are 18 residues in the CDR3. V was pared by 0 bases and J by 0 bases, with 18 bases between. For the CDR3, the DNA is TGTGCCAGCAGCCAAGATAGGCTAGCCGCAAGATTCTCCTACGAGCAGTACTTC. Translated: CASSQDRLAARFSYEQYF. The variable domain in full, with the rest retrieved from reference TRBV14 and TRBJ2-7, is EAGVTQFPSHSVIEKGQTVTLRCDPISGHDNLYWYRRVMGKEIKFLLHFVKESKQDESGMPNNRFLAERTGGTYSTLKVQPAELEDSGVYFCASSQDRLAARFSYEQYFGPGTRLTVT.

The chain has TRBV5-1 and TRBJ2-3; 16 nucleotides line up with TRBD2. The CDR3 consists of 18 residues. CDR1 and CDR2 (germline): SGHRS, YFSETQ. V was clipped by 4 bases and J by 2 bases; unmatched bases: 7. This CDR3 is CASSPGLAGGMITDTQYF. The CDR3 DNA reads TGCGCCAGCAGCCCGGGACTAGCGGGAGGGATGATCACAGATACGCAGTATTTT.

This rearrangement joins TRBV20-1 to TRBJ1-1; D not certain. The CDR3 covers 13 residues. Germline CDR1 DFQATT, CDR2 SNEGSKA (reference sequence). Trimming took off 8 bases at V and 6 bases at J, with 19 bases between the two ends. The CDR3 loop reads CSISGNTPAEAFF. As DNA, the CDR3 is TGCAGTATTTCGGGGAACACTCCGGCTGAAGCTTTCTTT.

This chain uses TRBV6-5 with TRBJ1-1, with D possibly being TRBD1 (6 bases). This CDR3 has 11 amino acids. V was cut by 6 bases and J by 7 bases, with 9 bases left in between. Per germline, CDR1 MNHEY and CDR2 SVGAGI. The chain's CDR3 is CASSPGVEAFF. As DNA, the CDR3 is TGTGCCAGCAGCCCAGGGGTTGAAGCTTTCTTT.

This clonotype has a count of ten or more. The junction departs from the called germline gene at one end, perhaps through a read error. Written as DNA, the CDR3 is TGCGCCAGCAGATTAACGGGAGAGACCCAGTACTTC. This codes for CASRLTGETQYF. The chain is built from TRBV7-6 and TRBJ2-5; D is unresolved. This CDR3 is 12 amino acids long. Germline V gene sequence: CDR1 SGHVS, CDR2 FNYEAQ. Complete variable domain (other parts from reference TRBV7-6 and TRBJ2-5): GAGVSQSPRYKVTKRGQDVALRCDPISGHVSLYWYRQALGQGPEFLTYFNYEAQQDKSGLPNDRFSAERPEGSISTLTIQRTEQRDSAMYRCASRLTGETQYFGPGTRLLVL.